This entry concerns a single T cell receptor (beta chain). The method was immunoSEQ multiplex PCR; TCRdb's version includes in-frame clones alone and lacks a portion of them. The sample consists of 60,000 or so clones, roughly 88% of them appearing once. V gave up 4 bases and J gave up 4 bases; unmatched junction bases: 7. The CDR3 consists of 16 residues. Germline values: CDR1 SGHRS, CDR2 YFSETQ. This sample is part of a study of T cell changes during pregnancy in multiple sclerosis. The sequences come from peripheral blood, collected in the second trimester of pregnancy. This TCR was sampled from a female donor in good health, enrolled as a control in a pregnancy study. The chain employs TRBV5-1 and TRBJ2-1; 11 bases map to TRBD2. The CDR3 reads CASSISGLADYNEQFF. The CDR3 coding sequence is TGCGCCAGCAGCATCTCGGGACTAGCGGATTACAATGAGCAGTTCTTC.